The present entry profiles one T cell receptor beta chain with its context. Method: immunoSEQ multiplex PCR; TCRdb's copy keeps in-frame clones and lacks some. The sample records about 250,000 clones, 85% to 90% being singletons. The entry originates in a study of blood T cell repertoires in COVID-19. Those enrolled, adults aged roughly 18 to 90 years, came from around 25 US areas. The V gene's germline CDR1 is SGHNT and CDR2 YENEEA. Trimming cost V 1 base and J 9 bases, with 13 bases left between them. CDR3 size: 13 residues. The receptor comes from a man aged 18 to 29 who had recovered from COVID-19. The chain carries TRBV11-3 and TRBJ2-7; D is ambiguous. Material: PBMCs or T cells enriched from blood (not recorded which). As DNA, the CDR3 is TGTGCCAGCAGCTTAGTTCCCCAATCAGGGCAGTACTTC. Translation: CASSLVPQSGQYF.